The 26 T cell receptor beta chains below come from one sample, sequenced in a study of T cells in Graves' hyperthyroidism and ophthalmopathy. The investigators amplified TCR beta CDR3 regions from RNA transcripts. A first-round RT-PCR of the TCR CDR3 used the HTBI primer set. Via MiXCR, TCRdb re-called the multiplex PCR reads, giving one row per CDR3 protein. The table includes 480,000 or so distinct CDR3 sequences, 40% to 50% detected once. The material sequenced was peripheral blood or thyroid tissue (not recorded which). All receptors derive from an adult woman with Graves' disease, either hyperthyroidism or ophthalmopathy (not recorded which).

A few counts support this clonotype. This chain joins TRBV7-8 and TRBJ1-2, with D possibly being TRBD1 (6 bases). Germline loops: CDR1 SGHVS, CDR2 FQNEAQ. This CDR3 comprises 13 residues. V dropped 3 bases and J dropped 6 bases, with 11 bases sitting between them. CDR3 DNA: TGTGCCAGCAGCTTTGCAGGGGACGATGGCTACACCTTC. It yields the protein CASSFAGDDGYTF.

This clonotype was counted many times. CDR3 sequence (DNA): TGTGCCAGCAGTTACGGGTCCTGGAACTATGGCTACACCTTC. Its translation is CASSYGSWNYGYTF. This rearrangement joins TRBV6-5 to TRBJ1-2, with D uncertain. Germline values: CDR1 MNHEY, CDR2 SVGAGI. The CDR3 is made up of 14 amino acids. Trimming removed 2 bases from V and 2 bases from J, with 9 bases in between.

The chain links TRBV11-1 to TRBJ1-5; 7 bases fit TRBD1. The V gene end was trimmed by 1 base and the J gene end by 4 bases; junction bases not matched to a gene: 4. CDR3 length: 15 residues. The germline CDR1 and CDR2 sequences are SGHAT and FQDESV (reference sequence). The CDR3 coding sequence is TGTGCCAGCAGCTTAGTTGGACAGGAGAATCAGCCCCAGCATTTT. It yields the protein CASSLVGQENQPQHF.

The J gene is TRBJ2-5, the V gene TRBV6-1; TRBD1 agrees at 9 bases. Germline trimming cut 1 base from V and 5 bases from J; bases unmatched to any gene: 8. This CDR3 comprises 16 residues. Per germline, CDR1 MNHNS and CDR2 SASEGT. This CDR3 is CASSEEPTGGMETQYF. The CDR3 DNA reads TGTGCCAGCAGTGAAGAACCGACAGGGGGAATGGAGACCCAGTACTTC.

This clonotype is a singleton in its sample. The chain recombines TRBV19 with TRBJ1-5; D possibly corresponds to TRBD1 (5 bases). In germline, CDR1 is LNHDA, CDR2 SQIVND (reference sequence). CDR3 length equals 14 residues. Trimming pared 5 bases from V and 2 bases from J, leaving 10 bases between. CDR3 amino acids: CASSAGTRNQPQHF. The DNA for the CDR3 is TGTGCCAGTAGTGCCGGGACCCGCAATCAGCCCCAGCATTTT.

This clonotype was counted ten times or more. This sequence joins TRBV7-2 and TRBJ2-5, with TRBD2 identical over 11 bases. The CDR3 length is 18 residues. Per germline, CDR1 SGHTA and CDR2 FQGNSA. Germline trimming cut 1 base from V and 4 bases from J; bases unmatched to any gene: 11. The chain's CDR3 is CASSLVPLGTSGRETQYF. In nucleotides, the CDR3 is TGTGCCAGCAGCTTAGTTCCCCTGGGAACTAGCGGGAGAGAGACCCAGTACTTC.

There are many counts of this clonotype. The chain uses TRBV20-1 and TRBJ1-2, with D perhaps TRBD1 (6 bases). CDR1 is DFQATT, CDR2 SNEGSKA, per germline (reference sequence). V lost 6 bases and J lost 5, with 13 bases in between. This CDR3 spans 12 amino acids. CDR3 in amino acids: CSARTETYGYTF. The CDR3 nucleotides read TGCAGTGCGAGGACAGAGACTTATGGCTACACCTTC.

This clonotype was seen repeatedly, ten times or more. The V call is TRBV5-1, the J call TRBJ2-7; 7 nucleotides line up with TRBD2. J was trimmed by 2 bases and V by 1 base; bases with no gene match: 3. Germline CDR1 SGHRS, CDR2 YFSETQ. The CDR3 sequence is 14 residues long. CDR3 DNA: TGCGCCAGCAGCTTGAGCCTAGCGGCCTACGAGCAGTACTTC. The encoded protein is CASSLSLAAYEQYF.

This clonotype was counted many times. The CDR3 end shows no conserved phenylalanine or tryptophan, and so a read error is likely. It is unclear where the CDR3 begins or ends on the DNA, so no DNA is shown, and the CDR3 is as TCRdb lists it. V and J are TRBV14 and TRBJ2-7; the D call of TRBD1 is as the table states it, not checked on the DNA. Germline CDR1 is SGHDN and CDR2 is FVKESK. The CDR3 has 13 amino acids, counting both end residues. CDR3 sequence: CASSLRQPTPSAL.

Ten or more counts support this clonotype. A read error may explain this, as a much larger clone is one base away. The chain links TRBV7-6 to TRBJ2-5; TRBD2 is a possible D gene (6 bases). The CDR3 is 12 amino acids. Deletions cut 8 bases from V and 7 bases from J, with 14 bases between. From germline, CDR1 is SGHVS and CDR2 FNYEAQ. This chain's CDR3 is CASLTNGGTQYF. DNA for the CDR3: TGTGCCAGCTTGACGAACGGGGGGACCCAGTACTTC.

V gene TRBV7-8 combines with J gene TRBJ1-1; no reliable D call. The germline CDR1 and CDR2 sequences are SGHVS and FQNEAQ. The CDR3 totals 14 residues. V shed 9 bases and J shed 0 bases, with 14 bases lying between them. CDR3 in amino acids: CASSMYSLNTEAFF. The DNA for the CDR3 is TGTGCCAGTAGTATGTACAGCCTGAACACTGAAGCTTTCTTT.

This clonotype was counted between two and nine times. This sequence joins TRBV12-3 or TRBV12-4 and TRBJ1-1; D is undetermined. The CDR3 contains 14 residues. Trimming removed 5 bases at V and 1 base at J, with 11 bases between. The CDR3 here is CASSPWIGNTEAFF. CDR3 DNA: TGTGCCAGCAGTCCATGGATAGGGAACACTGAAGCTTTCTTT.

This clonotype was picked up many times. The chain employs TRBV10-2 and TRBJ2-5, with D hard to call. This CDR3 has 12 amino acids. Trimming shortened V by 2 bases and J by 5 bases, and 6 bases separated the two germline ends. Looked up from germline, CDR1 is WSHSY and CDR2 is SAAADI. DNA for the CDR3: TGCGCCAGCAGTGAGCGGGTGGAGACCCAGTACTTC. It is translated as CASSERVETQYF.

The chain is built from TRBV11-2 and TRBJ1-6, with D perhaps matching TRBD1 (6 bases). With 5 bases removed from V and 7 bases from J, the gap between germline ends came to 15 bases. Germline V lookup: CDR1 SGHAT, CDR2 FQNNGV. The CDR3 is 15 amino acids. This CDR3 is CASSVQGMRNSPLHF. The CDR3 DNA follows: TGTGCCAGCAGCGTACAGGGAATGAGGAATTCACCCCTCCACTTT.

This clonotype was seen more than once but under ten times. The J gene is TRBJ2-7, the V gene TRBV2; 7 bases line up with TRBD1. The CDR3 spans 15 residues. V dropped 6 bases and J dropped 6; count of bases not matched to a gene: 14. The germline V gene encodes CDR1 SNHLY and CDR2 FYNNEI. DNA of the CDR3: TGTGCCAGCAGCCTCTGGTCCCGGGACAGCGGCGAGCAGTACTTC. It specifies CASSLWSRDSGEQYF.

Note on this clonotype: An end of the junction differs from the germline gene, which may be a read error. The chain uses TRBV15 and TRBJ1-5; D is uncertain. The germline gives CDR1 LNHNV, CDR2 YYDKDF (reference sequence). This CDR3 has 14 residues. In DNA, the CDR3 is TGCCCCACCAGCAGAGAGAGGGCCTTGGTGCCCCAGCATTTT. Amino acid sequence: CPTSRERALVPQHF.

V is TRBV10-3 and J is TRBJ1-2; 8 nucleotides align to TRBD1. Germline V lookup: CDR1 ENHRY, CDR2 SYGVKD. The length of the CDR3 is 15 residues. V shed 8 bases and J 0 bases; nucleotides not matched to a gene: 8. The CDR3 reads CAIEAAGGSNYGYTF. For the CDR3, the DNA is TGTGCCATCGAGGCGGCAGGGGGCTCTAACTATGGCTACACCTTC.

V is TRBV12-3 or TRBV12-4 and J is TRBJ2-5, with D uncertain. The CDR3 has 15 amino acids. V was clipped by 3 bases and J by 5 bases, with 16 bases between them. CDR3 sequence reads: CASSFGFRPRETQYF. CDR3 nucleotides: TGTGCCAGCAGTTTTGGGTTCCGGCCCAGGGAGACCCAGTACTTC.

The gene calls are TRBV7-2 and TRBJ1-2; 7 bases match TRBD1. Per germline, CDR1 SGHTA and CDR2 FQGNSA. The junction had 16 bases not matched to a gene; V was cut back by 5 bases and J by 4 bases. This CDR3 comprises 17 residues. The DNA of the CDR3 is TGTGCCAGCAGCCCTAGCGGGACAGTCACCCCCCCCTATGGCTACACCTTC. This sequence encodes CASSPSGTVTPPYGYTF. The whole variable domain, filled in from reference TRBV7-2 and TRBJ1-2, reads GAGVSQSPSNKVTEKGKDVELRCDPISGHTALYWYRQSLGQGLEFLIYFQGNSAPDKSGLPSDRFSAERTGGSVSTLTIQRTQQEDSAVYLCASSPSGTVTPPYGYTFGSGTRLTVV.

The chain couples TRBV10-3 to TRBJ1-2; weak D call: TRBD1 (5 bases). Germline CDR1 is ENHRY and CDR2 is SYGVKD. The CDR3 sequence is 14 residues long. With 2 bases removed from V and 3 bases from J, the gap between germline ends came to 10 bases. The CDR3 protein is CAISETRDDYGYTF. In DNA, the CDR3 is TGTGCCATCAGTGAGACAAGGGACGACTATGGCTACACCTTC.

This chain uses TRBV29-1 with TRBJ1-1; TRBD1 is a possible D gene (5 bases). V lost 7 bases and J lost 1, with 19 bases in between. Germline V gene lookup returns CDR1 SQVTM and CDR2 ANQGSEA. The CDR3 is made up of 15 amino acids. In DNA form, the CDR3 reads TGCAGCGCCAAAACTACTGGTGGGGGGAACACTGAAGCTTTCTTT. As protein: CSAKTTGGGNTEAFF. Complete variable domain (other parts from reference TRBV29-1 and TRBJ1-1): SAVISQKPSRDICQRGTSLTIQCQVDSQVTMMFWYRQQPGQSLTLIATANQGSEATYESGFVIDKFPISRPNLTFSTLTVSNMSPEDSSIYLCSAKTTGGGNTEAFFGQGTRLTVV.

The chain uses TRBV29-1 and TRBJ2-5; no definite D call. V was clipped by 3 bases and J by 2 bases, with 7 bases between them. The CDR3 sequence is 12 residues long. Germline CDR1 and CDR2: SQVTM and ANQGSEA. The CDR3 reads CSVDGPQETQYF. As DNA, the CDR3 is TGCAGCGTTGATGGTCCGCAAGAGACCCAGTACTTC.

This clonotype was detected many times. The J gene is TRBJ2-7, the V gene TRBV20-1; no reliable D call. Deletions cut 0 bases from V and 6 bases from J, with 9 bases between. CDR1 is DFQATT, CDR2 SNEGSKA, per germline (reference sequence). The CDR3 covers 12 residues. The CDR3 nucleotides are TGCAGTGCTAGAGATACGTCTTCCGAGCAGTACTTC. Its translation is CSARDTSSEQYF.

The chain links TRBV7-2 to TRBJ2-7, with D tentatively TRBD1 (6 bases). CDR3 length: 15 amino acids. The germline CDR1 and CDR2 sequences are SGHTA and FQGNSA. The ends were cut back, 1 base at V and 6 bases at J, with 16 bases in the middle. The CDR3 region has the DNA TGTGCCAGCAGCTTAGGGCAGGGGAAAACTCTCGAGCAGTACTTC. It codes for CASSLGQGKTLEQYF.

The chain is built from TRBV7-2 and TRBJ1-2, with 7 bases that match TRBD1. V dropped 5 bases and J dropped 7; count of bases not matched to a gene: 7. The CDR3 contains 13 residues. Germline CDR1 and CDR2: SGHTA and FQGNSA. This CDR3 is CASSRGTVRGYTF. The DNA for the CDR3 is TGTGCCAGCAGCCGAGGGACAGTCCGTGGCTACACCTTC.

This chain joins TRBV3-1 and TRBJ1-3; D is undetermined. CDR1 is LGHDT, CDR2 YNNKEL, per germline (reference sequence). V was trimmed by 1 base and J by 0 bases, leaving 7 bases between them. The CDR3 has 15 residues. CDR3 region: CASSQVGSSGNTIYF. CDR3 nucleotide sequence: TGTGCCAGCAGCCAAGTGGGCAGCTCTGGAAACACCATATATTTT.